This T cell receptor (beta chain) stems from a study of cytomegalovirus exposure and HLA in healthy donors. Study findings and constraints: The presence/absence work took it that sequencing depth was about the same across donors.

A word on this clone: Its specificity is not known.

The PCR had 60 Vbeta and 13 Jbeta primers. TCRdb's copy holds only in-frame clones and misses some; the assay was immunoSEQ multiplex PCR. Among about 130,000 clones listed, about 78% were seen once. The TCR originated in a man aged 45-60 years in good health and CMV-seropositive. The specimen was PBMCs.

Here the CDR3 reads CASKDRTGNTGELFF. The CDR3 DNA is TGTGCCAGTAAGGATCGGACAGGAAACACCGGGGAGCTGTTTTTT. This sequence joins TRBV19 and TRBJ2-2; TRBD1 aligns across 7 bases. The CDR3 contains 15 residues. V was pared by 7 bases and J by 2 bases, with 7 bases of the junction left unmatched. In germline, CDR1 is LNHDA, CDR2 SQIVND (reference sequence). The complete variable domain, with remaining parts taken from reference TRBV19 and TRBJ2-2, reads DGGITQSPKYLFRKEGQNVTLSCEQNLNHDAMYWYRQDPGQGLRLIYYSQIVNDFQKGDIAEGYSVSREKKESFPLTVTSAQKNPTAFYLCASKDRTGNTGELFFGEGSRLTVL.